This TCR beta chain was recorded in a study of graft-versus-host responses after intestinal transplantation (TCRdb year 2021). Broadly, across the study: Multivisceral, liver-intestinal, or isolated intestinal transplants were received by the recipients. Every recipient was given anti-thymocyte globulin induction, followed by about 3 years of maintenance tacrolimus and steroids. After intestinal transplantation, graft-versus-host and host-versus-graft alloreactive T cell clones were followed in the graft, circulation and bone marrow using bulk TCR-beta CDR3 sequencing. A peak of at least 4% donor T cells among recipient peripheral blood mononuclear cells was the definition used for donor T cell macrochimerism. Samples from a few later patients were sequenced in-house on an Illumina MiSeq with MiXCR processing rather than by the commercial service. To identify alloreactive clones, pre-transplant mixed lymphocyte reaction products were sequenced and compared with unstimulated pre-transplant donor and recipient T cells. A cohort of approximately 23 intestinal transplant recipients, including one retransplant, was enrolled, and a few patients lacking pretransplant specimens were excluded. Broader findings and caveats from the paper: The relatively low number and heterogeneity of intestinal transplant patients limited the conclusions. In the allografts of patients with donor T cell macrochimerism, GvH to HvG T cell clonal ratios were high. Early after transplant, declines in HvG clones were associated with peak levels of circulating GvH clones. GvH clones were detected in recipient bone marrow, and some appeared earlier in ileal mucosa or blood, consistent with an intestinal mucosal origin.

Intraepithelial and lamina propria lymphocytes were isolated from graft specimens using dithiothreitol, EDTA incubations and collagenase D digestion. Bulk TCR-beta sequencing was performed on serial intestinal graft biopsy specimens collected as late as 600 days after transplant. Library preparation employed the immunoSEQ multiplex PCR assay. Adaptive Biotechnologies carried out high-throughput TCR-beta CDR3 sequencing of genomic DNA for most patients. In the original analysis: Adaptive's ImmunoSEQ software was the source of the TCR sequencing data for about 18 patients, while a few other patients were processed with MiXCR and VDJtools. CDR3 nucleotide sequences shared between donor and recipient were removed because the origin of such sequences could not be assigned. At least 2-fold expansion over unstimulated cells and a minimum CFSE-low frequency of 0.002% (template counts) or 0.001% (read counts) were required for clones to be classified as alloreactive. Clones were considered mappable if detected in sequenced pre-transplant spleen, lymph node, or MLR CFSE-low populations of the donor or recipient. The cumulative frequency of alloreactive clones was calculated as a percentage of all sequences, weighted by copy number. TCRdb mirrors the immuneACCESS table, restricted to in-frame sequences. Some clones are absent from its copies; in checked studies, under half trace to an unresolved V gene, and the reason for the others is unknown. The V and J calls and the clone size are those of that table, but D and trimming were determined from the DNA. Here the sample has nearly 4,500 clones; roughly 80% occur a single time. Jointly, the top ten make up roughly 14% of the sample.

Turning to this clone: Its antigen specificity is not known. No clone much larger than this one lies a single base away; base qualities are absent.

Via the germline V gene (reference sequence), CDR1 is MNHEY and CDR2 SMNVEV. V sheds 4 bases and J sheds 5 bases, leaving 17 bases between their ends. Including the terminal cysteine and phenylalanine, the CDR3 comprises 15 residues. The CDR3 DNA has 45 bases and is translated from base 1. Sequenced here: ileum tissue, sampled about 340 days after intestinal transplantation. The chain couples TRBV27 to TRBJ1-1; TRBD1 might be the D gene, on 6 matching bases. The clonotype originates from a human patient who received an intestinal transplant, so some T cells may come from the graft donor. Here the CDR3 is given as CASSWLGGAQTEAFF. The sequenced DNA is TGTGCCAGCAGTTGGCTGGGGGGGGCGCAGACTGAAGCTTTCTTT.